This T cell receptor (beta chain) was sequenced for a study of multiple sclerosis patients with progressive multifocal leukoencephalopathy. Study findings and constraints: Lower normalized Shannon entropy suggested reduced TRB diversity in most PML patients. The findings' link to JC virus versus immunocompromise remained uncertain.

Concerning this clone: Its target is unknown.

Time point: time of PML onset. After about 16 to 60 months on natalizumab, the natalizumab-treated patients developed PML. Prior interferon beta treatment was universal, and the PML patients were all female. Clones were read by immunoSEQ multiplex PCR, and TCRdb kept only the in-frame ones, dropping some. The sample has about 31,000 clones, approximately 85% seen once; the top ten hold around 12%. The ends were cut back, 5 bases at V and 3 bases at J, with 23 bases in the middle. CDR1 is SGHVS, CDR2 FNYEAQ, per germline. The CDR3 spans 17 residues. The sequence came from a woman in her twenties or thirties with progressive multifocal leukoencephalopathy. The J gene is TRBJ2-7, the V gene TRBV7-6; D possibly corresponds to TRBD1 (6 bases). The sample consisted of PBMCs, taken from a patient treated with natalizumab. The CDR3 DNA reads TGTGCCAGCAGCCCTAGCCGTGCAGGGGAGTTGGGCTACGAGCAGTACTTC. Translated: CASSPSRAGELGYEQYF.